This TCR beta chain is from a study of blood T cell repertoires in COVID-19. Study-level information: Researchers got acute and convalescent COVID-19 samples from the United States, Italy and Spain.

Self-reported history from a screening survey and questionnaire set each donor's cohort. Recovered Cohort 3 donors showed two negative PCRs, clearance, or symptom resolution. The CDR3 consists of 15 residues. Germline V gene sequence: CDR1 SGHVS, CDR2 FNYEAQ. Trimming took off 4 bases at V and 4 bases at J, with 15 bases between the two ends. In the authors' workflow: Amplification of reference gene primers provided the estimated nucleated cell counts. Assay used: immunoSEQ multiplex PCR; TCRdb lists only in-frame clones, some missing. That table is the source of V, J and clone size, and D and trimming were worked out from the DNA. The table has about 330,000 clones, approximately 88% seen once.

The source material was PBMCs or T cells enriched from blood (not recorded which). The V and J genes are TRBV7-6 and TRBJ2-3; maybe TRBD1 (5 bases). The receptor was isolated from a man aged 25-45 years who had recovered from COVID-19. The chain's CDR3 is CASSSYKGQADTQYF. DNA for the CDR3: TGTGCCAGCAGCTCCTACAAGGGGCAGGCAGATACGCAGTATTTT.